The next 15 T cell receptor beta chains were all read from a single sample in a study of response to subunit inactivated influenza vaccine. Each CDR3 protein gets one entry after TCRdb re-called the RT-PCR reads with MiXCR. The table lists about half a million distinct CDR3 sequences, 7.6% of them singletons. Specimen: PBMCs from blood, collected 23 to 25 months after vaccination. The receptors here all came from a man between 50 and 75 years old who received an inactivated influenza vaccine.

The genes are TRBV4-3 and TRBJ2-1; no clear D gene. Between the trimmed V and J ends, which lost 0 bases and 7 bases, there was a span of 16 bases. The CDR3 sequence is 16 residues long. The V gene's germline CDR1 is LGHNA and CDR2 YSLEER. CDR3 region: CASSQEPAERGNEQFF. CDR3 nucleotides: TGCGCCAGCAGCCAAGAACCTGCGGAAAGAGGAAATGAGCAGTTCTTC.

The CDR3 reads CASSQGHSYNSPLHF. CDR3 DNA sequence: TGCGCCAGCAGCCAAGGACATTCCTATAATTCACCCCTCCACTTT. The genes are TRBV4-3 and TRBJ1-6; D ambiguous. The CDR3 is 15 amino acids. The germline gives CDR1 LGHNA, CDR2 YSLEER. Deletions cut 1 base from V and 1 base from J, with 5 bases between.

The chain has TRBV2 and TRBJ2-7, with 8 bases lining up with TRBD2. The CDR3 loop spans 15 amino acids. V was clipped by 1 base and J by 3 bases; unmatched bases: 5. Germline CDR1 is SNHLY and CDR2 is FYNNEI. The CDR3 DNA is TGTGCCAGCAGTGAAGGAGCGGGAGCCAACTACGAGCAGTACTTC. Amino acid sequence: CASSEGAGANYEQYF.

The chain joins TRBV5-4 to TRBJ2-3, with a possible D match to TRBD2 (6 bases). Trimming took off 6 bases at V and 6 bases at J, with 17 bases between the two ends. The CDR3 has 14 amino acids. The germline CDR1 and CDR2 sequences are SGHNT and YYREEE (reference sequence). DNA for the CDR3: TGTGCCAGCAACTTAGCGGCCGTGGGGGATACGCAGTATTTT. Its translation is CASNLAAVGDTQYF.

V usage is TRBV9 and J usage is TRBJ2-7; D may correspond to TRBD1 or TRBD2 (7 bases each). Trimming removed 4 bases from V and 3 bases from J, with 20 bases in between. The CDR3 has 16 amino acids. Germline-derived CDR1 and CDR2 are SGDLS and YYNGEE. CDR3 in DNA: TGTGCCAGCAGCTTCAGGGGGAGGGGTAGTGGCTACGAGCAGTACTTC. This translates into CASSFRGRGSGYEQYF.

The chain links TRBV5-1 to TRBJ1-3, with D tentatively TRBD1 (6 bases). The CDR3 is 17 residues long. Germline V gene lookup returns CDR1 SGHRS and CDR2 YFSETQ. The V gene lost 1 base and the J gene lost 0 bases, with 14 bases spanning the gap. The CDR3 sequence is CASSLSPGQNSGNTIYF. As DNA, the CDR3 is TGCGCCAGCAGCTTGTCTCCAGGACAGAACTCTGGAAACACCATATATTTT.

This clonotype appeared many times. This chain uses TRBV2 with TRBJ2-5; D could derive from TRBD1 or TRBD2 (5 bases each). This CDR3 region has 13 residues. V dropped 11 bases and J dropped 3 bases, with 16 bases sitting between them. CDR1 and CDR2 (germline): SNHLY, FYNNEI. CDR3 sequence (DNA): TGTGCCGAAAGCCGGGACGGCGAAGAGACCCAGTACTTC. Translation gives CAESRDGEETQYF.

The CDR3 loop is CATSDGPLAGGRTGELFF. CDR3 DNA: TGTGCCACCAGTGATGGACCCCTAGCGGGAGGAAGAACCGGGGAGCTGTTTTTT. The chain employs TRBV24-1 and TRBJ2-2; TRBD2 matches 11 bases. In germline, CDR1 is KGHDR, CDR2 SFDVKD. Unmatched junction bases numbered 10, after V lost 3 bases and J lost 5 bases. CDR3 length equals 18 residues.

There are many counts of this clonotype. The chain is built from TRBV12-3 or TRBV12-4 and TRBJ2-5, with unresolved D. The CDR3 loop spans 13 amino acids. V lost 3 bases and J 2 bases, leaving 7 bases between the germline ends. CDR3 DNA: TGTGCCAGCAGTTTTTCGGCTCAAGAGACCCAGTACTTC. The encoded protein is CASSFSAQETQYF.

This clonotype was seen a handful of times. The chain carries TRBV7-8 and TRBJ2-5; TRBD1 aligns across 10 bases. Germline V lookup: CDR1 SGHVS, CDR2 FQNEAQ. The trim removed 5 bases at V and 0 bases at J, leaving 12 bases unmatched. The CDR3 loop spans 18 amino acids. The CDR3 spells CASSPWRDGTGDQETQYF. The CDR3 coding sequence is TGTGCCAGCAGCCCATGGCGCGACGGGACAGGGGACCAAGAGACCCAGTACTTC.

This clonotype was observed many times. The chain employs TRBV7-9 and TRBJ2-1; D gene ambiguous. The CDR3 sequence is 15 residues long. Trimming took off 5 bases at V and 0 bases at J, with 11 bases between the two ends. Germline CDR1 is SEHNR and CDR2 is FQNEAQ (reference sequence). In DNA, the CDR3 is TGTGCCAGCAGCCGGCTAATGGACTCCTACAATGAGCAGTTCTTC. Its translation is CASSRLMDSYNEQFF.

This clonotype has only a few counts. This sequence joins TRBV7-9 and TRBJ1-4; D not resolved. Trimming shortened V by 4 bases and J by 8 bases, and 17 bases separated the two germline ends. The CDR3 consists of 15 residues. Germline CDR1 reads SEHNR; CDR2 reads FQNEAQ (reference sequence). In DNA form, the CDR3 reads TGTGCCAGCAGCTCAGACGGACCGGGAGGCGAAAAACTGTTTTTT. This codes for CASSSDGPGGEKLFF.

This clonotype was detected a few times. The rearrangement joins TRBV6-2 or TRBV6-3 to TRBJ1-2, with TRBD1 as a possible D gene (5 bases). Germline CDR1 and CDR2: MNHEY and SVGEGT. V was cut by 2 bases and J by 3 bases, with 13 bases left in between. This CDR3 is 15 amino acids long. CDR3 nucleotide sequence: TGTGCCAGCAGTTACGGTTCAGGGCTGGACTATGGCTACACCTTC. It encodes CASSYGSGLDYGYTF.

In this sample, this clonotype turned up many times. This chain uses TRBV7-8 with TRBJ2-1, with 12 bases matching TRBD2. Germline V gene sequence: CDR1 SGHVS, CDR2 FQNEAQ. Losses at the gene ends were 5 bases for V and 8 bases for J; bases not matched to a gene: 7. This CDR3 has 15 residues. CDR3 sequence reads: CASSRRLAGVYEQFF. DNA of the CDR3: TGTGCCAGCAGCCGTCGACTAGCGGGGGTCTATGAGCAGTTCTTC.

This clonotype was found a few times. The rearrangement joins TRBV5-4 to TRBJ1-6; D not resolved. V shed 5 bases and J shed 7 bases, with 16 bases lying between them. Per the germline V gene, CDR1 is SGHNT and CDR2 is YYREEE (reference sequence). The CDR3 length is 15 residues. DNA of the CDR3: TGTGCCAGCAGTTTCGATCGGGCTACCAATTCACCCCTCCACTTT. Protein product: CASSFDRATNSPLHF.